Below are 5 T cell receptor beta chains sequenced from a single sample in a study of blood T cell repertoires in COVID-19. Clones were read by immunoSEQ multiplex PCR, and TCRdb kept only the in-frame ones, dropping some. The sample yields under 55,000 clones, 70% to 80% seen once. The sequenced sample consisted of peripheral blood. These receptors were taken from a man between 65 and 85 years old with acute or convalescent COVID-19.

This chain links TRBV3-1 (or the pseudogene TRBV3-2) with TRBJ2-7; D possibly corresponds to TRBD2 (5 bases). CDR1 is LGHDT and CDR2 is YNNKEL in the germline V gene (reference sequence). V was shortened by 8 bases and J by 6 bases, with 17 bases between the two germline ends. CDR3 size: 13 residues. CDR3 loop: CASHKVEGGEQYF. CDR3 coding DNA: TGTGCCAGCCACAAGGTAGAGGGTGGCGAGCAGTACTTC.

The chain is built from TRBV25-1 and TRBJ2-1; 10 nucleotides match TRBD2. Germline trimming cut 8 bases from V and 4 bases from J; bases unmatched to any gene: 5. Germline V gives CDR1 MGHDK, CDR2 SYGVNS. The CDR3 consists of 14 residues. In DNA, the CDR3 is TGTGCCAGCCGCCCAGCGGGAGGGTACAATGAGCAGTTCTTC. This translates into CASRPAGGYNEQFF.

The chain has TRBV28 and TRBJ2-5; D possibly corresponds to TRBD1 (6 bases). V lost 6 bases and J 1 base, leaving 15 bases between the germline ends. CDR3 length: 15 amino acids. Germline loops: CDR1 MDHEN, CDR2 SYDVKM. CDR3 in DNA: TGTGCCAGCAGCCCGTCGCAGGGGCCCCAAGAGACCCAGTACTTC. It codes for CASSPSQGPQETQYF.

The CDR3 nucleotides read TGTGCCAGTAGTACCTACCATGGACAGGGAAGCAATCAGCCCCAGCATTTT. Residues: CASSTYHGQGSNQPQHF. The V gene is TRBV19, the J gene TRBJ1-5; 8 bases are shared with TRBD1. V trimming: 4 bases; J trimming: 1 base; junction bases outside the gene matches: 9. Germline assignment: CDR1 LNHDA and CDR2 SQIVND (reference sequence). The CDR3 loop spans 17 amino acids. Full variable domain (remainder filled in from reference TRBV19 and TRBJ1-5): DGGITQSPKYLFRKEGQNVTLSCEQNLNHDAMYWYRQDPGQGLRLIYYSQIVNDFQKGDIAEGYSVSREKKESFPLTVTSAQKNPTAFYLCASSTYHGQGSNQPQHFGDGTRLSIL.

The sample holds a few counts of this clone. The J gene is TRBJ2-3, the V gene TRBV2; D possibly corresponds to TRBD2 (5 bases). The CDR3 totals 12 residues. Looked up from germline, CDR1 is SNHLY and CDR2 is FYNNEI. Trimming shortened V by 6 bases and J by 2 bases, and 6 bases separated the two germline ends. This CDR3 is CASRADTDTQYF. CDR3 sequence (DNA): TGTGCCAGCAGAGCGGACACAGATACGCAGTATTTT.